The clone carrying this T cell receptor (beta chain) was picked up many times. Alongside a J-beta primer mix, a sample-barcoded 5' primer served in a second PCR lasting about 6 to 11 cycles. Each cDNA molecule was tagged by a template-switch adaptor that had 12 random nucleotides. TCRdb redid the calling of the 5' RACE reads with MiXCR, one entry per CDR3 protein. The sample lists approximately 810,000 distinct CDR3 sequences; around 30% were seen once. Germline CDR1 DFQATT, CDR2 SNEGSKA (reference sequence). This CDR3 has 13 residues. V was trimmed by 2 bases and J by 4 bases, leaving 11 bases between them. The sample is drawn from a study of blood T cells in healthy people across ages. Each sample yielded at least 5.5 micrograms of PBMC total RNA.

The sequence came from a woman older than 75 in good health. V and J are TRBV20-1 and TRBJ1-2; D unclear. The sample consisted of blood. In nucleotides, the CDR3 is TGCAGTGCTAGAATTCGCAGACCCTATGGCTACACCTTC. Its protein product is CSARIRRPYGYTF.